This TCR beta chain was captured in a study of cytotoxic CD8 clonotypes in ibrutinib-treated CLL. Study outcomes and limitations: Baseline clonality, higher than in age-matched healthy donors, tracked circulating CD8+ T-cell counts.

This clone has only one observation. Antigen specificity is unknown. Compared with germline, one end of the junction differs, possibly owing to a read error. The table came from immunoSEQ multiplex PCR; TCRdb's copy has only in-frame clones and leaves some out. The sample contains about 130,000 clones, roughly three quarters of which appear only once. Germline V lookup: CDR1 MNHNY, CDR2 SVGAGI (reference sequence). The CDR3 covers 12 residues. This clonotype was sampled from a human donor with chronic lymphocytic leukemia. The chain combines TRBV6-6 with TRBJ2-5; D not resolved. The material sequenced was PBMCs, taken after 24 months of ibrutinib treatment. CDR3 protein: CASTQVQGTQYF. CDR3 nucleotides: TGTGCCAGCACCCAGGTTCAAGGGACCCAGTACTTC.